Each of the 3 T cell receptor beta chains below was sequenced from the same sample in a study of blood T cell repertoires in COVID-19. Sequencing used immunoSEQ multiplex PCR; TCRdb keeps in-frame clones, though not all of them. The repertoire includes 250,000 to 350,000 clones, approximately 85% of them detected once, and about 4.3% sits in the top ten. Sample: PBMCs or T cells enriched from blood (not recorded which). The receptors were sampled from a woman aged 25 to 39 who had recovered from COVID-19.

The rearrangement uses TRBV30 and TRBJ1-5; TRBD1 is a possible D gene (5 bases). V shed 3 bases and J shed 3 bases, with 9 bases lying between them. This CDR3 contains 13 residues. Looked up from germline, CDR1 is GTSNPN and CDR2 is SVGIG (reference sequence). CDR3 in DNA: TGTGCCTGGAGCCTAGGGGACAATCAGCCCCAGCATTTT. This gives the protein CAWSLGDNQPQHF.

The V and J genes are TRBV28 and TRBJ1-2, with 7 bases fitting TRBD1. Germline CDR1 and CDR2: MDHEN and SYDVKM. This CDR3 has 15 residues. V gave up 5 bases and J gave up 0 bases; unmatched junction bases: 6. The CDR3 sequence: CASSLLQGSNYGYTF. The CDR3 DNA reads as TGTGCCAGCAGTCTCCTACAGGGGTCTAACTATGGCTACACCTTC.

The chain is built from TRBV9 and TRBJ1-5, with TRBD1 matching 7 bases. The germline V gene has CDR1 SGDLS and CDR2 YYNGEE. After removal of 4 bases from V and 0 bases from J, the junction contained 16 bases not matched to a gene. The CDR3 spans 19 residues. The CDR3 sequence is CASSPTQINRGSSNQPQHF. CDR3 nucleotides: TGTGCCAGCAGCCCCACGCAGATTAACAGGGGAAGTAGCAATCAGCCCCAGCATTTT.